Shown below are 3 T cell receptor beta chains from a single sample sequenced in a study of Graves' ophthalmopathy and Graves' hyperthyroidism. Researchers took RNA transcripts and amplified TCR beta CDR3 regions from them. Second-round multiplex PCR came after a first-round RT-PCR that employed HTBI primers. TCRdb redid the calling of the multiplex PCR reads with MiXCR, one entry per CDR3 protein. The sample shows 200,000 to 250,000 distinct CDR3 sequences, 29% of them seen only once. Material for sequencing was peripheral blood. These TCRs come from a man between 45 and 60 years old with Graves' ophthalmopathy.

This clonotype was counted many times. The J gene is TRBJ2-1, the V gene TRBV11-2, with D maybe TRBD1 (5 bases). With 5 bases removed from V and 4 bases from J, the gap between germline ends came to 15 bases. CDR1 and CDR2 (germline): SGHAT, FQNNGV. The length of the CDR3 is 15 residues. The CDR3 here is CASSAFSDSYNEQFF. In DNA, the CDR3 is TGTGCCAGCAGCGCCTTCTCAGACAGTTACAATGAGCAGTTCTTC.

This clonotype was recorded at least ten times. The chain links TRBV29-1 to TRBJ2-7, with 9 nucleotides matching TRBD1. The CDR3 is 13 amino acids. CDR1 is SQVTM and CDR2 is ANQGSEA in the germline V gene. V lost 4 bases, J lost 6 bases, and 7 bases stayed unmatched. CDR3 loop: CSVAGQGVGEQYF. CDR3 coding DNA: TGCAGCGTTGCGGGACAGGGTGTCGGCGAGCAGTACTTC.

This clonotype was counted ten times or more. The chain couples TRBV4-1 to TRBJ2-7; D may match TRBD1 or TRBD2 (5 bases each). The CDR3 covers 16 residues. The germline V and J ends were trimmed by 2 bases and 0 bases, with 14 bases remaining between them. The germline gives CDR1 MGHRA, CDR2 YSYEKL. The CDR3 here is CASSQYGTKDSYEQYF. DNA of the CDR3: TGCGCCAGCAGCCAATACGGGACCAAAGACTCCTACGAGCAGTACTTC.